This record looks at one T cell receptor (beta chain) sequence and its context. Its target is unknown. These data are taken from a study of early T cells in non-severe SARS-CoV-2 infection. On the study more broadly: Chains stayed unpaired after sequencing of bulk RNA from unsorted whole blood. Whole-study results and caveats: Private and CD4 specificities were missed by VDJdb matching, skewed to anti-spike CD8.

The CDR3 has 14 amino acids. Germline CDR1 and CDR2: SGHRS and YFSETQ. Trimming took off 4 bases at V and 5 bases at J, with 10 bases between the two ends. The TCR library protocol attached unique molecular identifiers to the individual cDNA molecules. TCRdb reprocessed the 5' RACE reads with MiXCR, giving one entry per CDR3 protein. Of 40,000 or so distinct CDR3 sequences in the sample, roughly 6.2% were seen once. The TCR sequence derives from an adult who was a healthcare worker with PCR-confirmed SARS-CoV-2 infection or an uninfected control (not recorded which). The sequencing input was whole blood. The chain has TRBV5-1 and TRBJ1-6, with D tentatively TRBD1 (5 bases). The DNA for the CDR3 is TGCGCCAGCAGCCAGACAGAGAATAATTCACCCCTCCACTTT. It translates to CASSQTENNSPLHF.